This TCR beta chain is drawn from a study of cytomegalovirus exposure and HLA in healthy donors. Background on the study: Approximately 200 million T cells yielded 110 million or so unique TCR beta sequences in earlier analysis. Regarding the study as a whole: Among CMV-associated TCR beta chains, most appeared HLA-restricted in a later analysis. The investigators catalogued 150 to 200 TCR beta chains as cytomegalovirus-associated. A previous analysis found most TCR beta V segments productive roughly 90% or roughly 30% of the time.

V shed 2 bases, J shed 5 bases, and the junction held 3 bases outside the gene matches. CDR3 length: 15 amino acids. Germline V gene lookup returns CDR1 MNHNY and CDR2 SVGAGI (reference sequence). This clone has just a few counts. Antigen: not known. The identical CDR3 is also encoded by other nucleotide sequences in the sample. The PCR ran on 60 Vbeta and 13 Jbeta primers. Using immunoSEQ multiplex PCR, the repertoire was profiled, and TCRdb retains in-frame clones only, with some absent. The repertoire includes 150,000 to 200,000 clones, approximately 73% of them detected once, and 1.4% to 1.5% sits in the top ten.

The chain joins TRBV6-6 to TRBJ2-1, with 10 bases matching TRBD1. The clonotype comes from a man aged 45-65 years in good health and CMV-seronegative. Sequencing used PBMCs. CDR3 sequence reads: CASSYPGQGNNEQFF. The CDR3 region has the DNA TGTGCCAGCAGTTACCCGGGACAGGGGAACAATGAGCAGTTCTTC.